This TCR beta chain was captured in a study of blood T cell repertoires in COVID-19. Study details: T cells, B-cell-depleted T cells, or PBMCs provided the cDNA or gDNA that served as material.

CDR1 and CDR2 from the germline V gene are SGHTA and FQGTGA. The J segment lost 1 base and the V segment lost 5 bases, leaving 6 bases of the junction unmatched. CDR3 length: 15 amino acids. The authors' processing: The authors estimated nucleated cell counts from reference gene primer amplification. Here immunoSEQ multiplex PCR was the method, and the copy in TCRdb shows in-frame clones only, minus some. That table supplies the V and J calls and clone size; D and trimming were determined from the DNA. The sample shows approximately 50,000 clones, around 80% of them seen only once. This clonotype was sampled from a man between 65 and 79 years old with acute or convalescent COVID-19. Sequencing was performed on peripheral blood. The chain is built from TRBV7-3 and TRBJ2-5, with 8 bases identical to TRBD1. The CDR3 loop is CASSKTGTGQETQYF. The CDR3 DNA follows: TGTGCCAGCAGCAAGACCGGGACAGGCCAAGAGACCCAGTACTTC.